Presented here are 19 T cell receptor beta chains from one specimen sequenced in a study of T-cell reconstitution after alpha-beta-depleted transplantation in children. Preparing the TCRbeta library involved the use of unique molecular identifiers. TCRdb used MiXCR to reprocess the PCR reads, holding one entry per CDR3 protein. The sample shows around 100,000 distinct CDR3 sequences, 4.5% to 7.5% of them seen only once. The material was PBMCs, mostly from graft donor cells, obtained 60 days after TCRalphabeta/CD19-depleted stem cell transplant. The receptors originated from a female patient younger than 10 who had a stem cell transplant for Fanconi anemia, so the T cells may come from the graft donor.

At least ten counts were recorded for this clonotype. This chain's CDR3 is CASRRWKGDNEKLFF. CDR3 nucleotide sequence: TGTGCCAGCAGGCGGTGGAAAGGGGACAATGAAAAACTGTTTTTT. This chain uses TRBV27 with TRBJ1-4; D perhaps matches TRBD1 (5 bases). Germline V lookup: CDR1 MNHEY, CDR2 SMNVEV (reference sequence). This CDR3 spans 15 amino acids. V lost 6 bases to trimming and J lost 5 bases, with 16 bases between them.

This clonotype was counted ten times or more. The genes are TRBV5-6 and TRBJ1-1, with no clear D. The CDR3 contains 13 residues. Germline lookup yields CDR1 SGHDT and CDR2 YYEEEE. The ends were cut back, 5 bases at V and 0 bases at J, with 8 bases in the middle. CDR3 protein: CASSFQLNTEAFF. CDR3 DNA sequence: TGTGCCAGCAGTTTCCAGCTGAACACTGAAGCTTTCTTT.

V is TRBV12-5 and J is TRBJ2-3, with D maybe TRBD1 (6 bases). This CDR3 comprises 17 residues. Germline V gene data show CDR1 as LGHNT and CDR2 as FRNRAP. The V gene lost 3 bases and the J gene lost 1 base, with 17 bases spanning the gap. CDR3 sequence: CASGFGTLPPGTDTQYF. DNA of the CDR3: TGTGCTAGTGGTTTCGGGACACTCCCGCCTGGCACAGATACGCAGTATTTT.

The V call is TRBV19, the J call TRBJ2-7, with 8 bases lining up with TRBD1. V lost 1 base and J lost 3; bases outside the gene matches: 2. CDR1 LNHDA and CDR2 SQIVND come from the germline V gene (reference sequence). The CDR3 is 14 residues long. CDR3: CASSIAQGVYEQYF. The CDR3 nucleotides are TGTGCCAGTAGTATAGCACAGGGGGTCTACGAGCAGTACTTC.

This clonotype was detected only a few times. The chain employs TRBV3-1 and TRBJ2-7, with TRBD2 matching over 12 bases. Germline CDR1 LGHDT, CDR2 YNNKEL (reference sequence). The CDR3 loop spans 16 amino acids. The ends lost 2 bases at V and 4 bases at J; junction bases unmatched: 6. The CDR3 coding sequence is TGTGCCAGCAGCCAACAGACTAGCGGGAGTAGATACGAGCAGTACTTC. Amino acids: CASSQQTSGSRYEQYF.

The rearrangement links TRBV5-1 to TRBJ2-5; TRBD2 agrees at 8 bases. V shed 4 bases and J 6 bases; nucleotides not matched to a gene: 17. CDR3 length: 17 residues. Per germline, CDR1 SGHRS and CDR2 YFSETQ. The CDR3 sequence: CASSMARLGTRYQTQYF. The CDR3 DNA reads TGCGCCAGCAGCATGGCCCGTTTAGGGACTAGATATCAGACCCAGTACTTC.

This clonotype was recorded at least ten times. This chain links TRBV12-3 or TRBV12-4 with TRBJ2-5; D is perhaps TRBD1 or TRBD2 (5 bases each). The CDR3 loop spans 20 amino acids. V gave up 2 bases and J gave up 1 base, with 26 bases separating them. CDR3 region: CASSLHLPTPGTPIQETQYF. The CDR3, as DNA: TGTGCCAGCAGTTTACATTTGCCTACACCTGGGACCCCTATCCAAGAGACCCAGTACTTC.

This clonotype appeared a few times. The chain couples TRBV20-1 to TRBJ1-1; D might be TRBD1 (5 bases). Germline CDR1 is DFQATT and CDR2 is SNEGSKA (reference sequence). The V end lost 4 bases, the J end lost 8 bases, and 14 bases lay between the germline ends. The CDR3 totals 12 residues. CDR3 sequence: CSATYRQLEAFF. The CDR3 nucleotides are TGCAGTGCTACTTATCGACAGTTAGAAGCTTTCTTT.

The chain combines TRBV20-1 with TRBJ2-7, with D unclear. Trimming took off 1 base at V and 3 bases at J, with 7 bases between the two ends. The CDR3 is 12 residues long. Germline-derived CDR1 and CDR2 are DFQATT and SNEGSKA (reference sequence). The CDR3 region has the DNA TGCAGTGCTAGAGTAAACGACTACGAGCAGTACTTC. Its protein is CSARVNDYEQYF.

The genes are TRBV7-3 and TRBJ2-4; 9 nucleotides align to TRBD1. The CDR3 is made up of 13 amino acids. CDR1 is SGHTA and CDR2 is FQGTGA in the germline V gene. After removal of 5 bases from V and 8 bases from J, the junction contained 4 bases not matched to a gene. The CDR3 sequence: CASSTDRGDIQYF. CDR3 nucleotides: TGTGCCAGCAGCACGGACAGGGGAGACATTCAGTACTTC.

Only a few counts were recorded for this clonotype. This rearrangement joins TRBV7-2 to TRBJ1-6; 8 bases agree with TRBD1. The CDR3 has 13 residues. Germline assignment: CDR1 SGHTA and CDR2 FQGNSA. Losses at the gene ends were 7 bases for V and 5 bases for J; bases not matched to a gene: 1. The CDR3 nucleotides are TGTGCCAGCACAGGGGGCAATAATTCACCCCTCCACTTT. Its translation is CASTGGNNSPLHF.

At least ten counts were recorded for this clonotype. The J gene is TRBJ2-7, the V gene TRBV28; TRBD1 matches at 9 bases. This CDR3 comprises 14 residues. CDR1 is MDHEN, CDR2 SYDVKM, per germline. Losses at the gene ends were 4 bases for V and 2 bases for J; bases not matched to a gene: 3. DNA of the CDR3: TGTGCCAGCAGTTCCAGGGACAGGGCCTACGAGCAGTACTTC. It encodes CASSSRDRAYEQYF.

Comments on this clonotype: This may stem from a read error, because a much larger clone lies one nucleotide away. This CDR3 is CASSAVLQVQAQHF. As DNA, the CDR3 is TGTGCCAGCAGCGCCGTTCTACAAGTTCAGGCCCAGCATTTT. The rearrangement uses TRBV7-2 and TRBJ1-5; unclear D gene. The CDR3 consists of 14 residues. Germline V gene data show CDR1 as SGHTA and CDR2 as FQGNSA.

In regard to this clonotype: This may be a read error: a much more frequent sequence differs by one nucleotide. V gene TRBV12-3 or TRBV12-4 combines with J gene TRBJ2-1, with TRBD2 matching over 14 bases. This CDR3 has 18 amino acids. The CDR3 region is CTSSFIPGLAGVGNEQFF. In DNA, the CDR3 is TGTACCAGCAGTTTCATCCCGGGACTAGCGGGGGTAGGTAATGAGCAGTTCTTC.

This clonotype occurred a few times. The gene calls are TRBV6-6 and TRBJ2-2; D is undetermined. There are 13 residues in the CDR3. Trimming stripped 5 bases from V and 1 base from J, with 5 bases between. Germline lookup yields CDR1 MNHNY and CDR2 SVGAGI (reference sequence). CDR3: CASSKLNTGELFF. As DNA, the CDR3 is TGTGCCAGCAGTAAACTGAACACCGGGGAGCTGTTTTTT.

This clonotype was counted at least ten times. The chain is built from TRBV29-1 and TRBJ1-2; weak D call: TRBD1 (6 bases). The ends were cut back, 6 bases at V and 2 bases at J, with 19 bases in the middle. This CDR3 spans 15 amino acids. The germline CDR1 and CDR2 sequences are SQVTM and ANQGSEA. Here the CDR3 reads CSVTPGHETNYGYTF. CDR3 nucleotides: TGCAGCGTCACTCCGGGACACGAGACAAACTATGGCTACACCTTC.

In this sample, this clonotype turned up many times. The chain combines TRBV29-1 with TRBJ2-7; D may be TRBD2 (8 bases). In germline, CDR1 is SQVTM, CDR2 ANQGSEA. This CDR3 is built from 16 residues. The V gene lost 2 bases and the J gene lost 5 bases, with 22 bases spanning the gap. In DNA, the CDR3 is TGCAGCGTTGAACTTGCCATCGGGACAGCGGGGGACGAGCAGTACTTC. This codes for CSVELAIGTAGDEQYF.

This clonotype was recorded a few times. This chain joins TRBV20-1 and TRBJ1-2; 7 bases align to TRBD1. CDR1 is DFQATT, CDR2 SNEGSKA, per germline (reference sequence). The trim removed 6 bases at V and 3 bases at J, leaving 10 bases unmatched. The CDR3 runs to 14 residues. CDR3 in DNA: TGCAGTGCCCCACAGGGGTCGACTCACTATGGCTACACCTTC. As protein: CSAPQGSTHYGYTF.

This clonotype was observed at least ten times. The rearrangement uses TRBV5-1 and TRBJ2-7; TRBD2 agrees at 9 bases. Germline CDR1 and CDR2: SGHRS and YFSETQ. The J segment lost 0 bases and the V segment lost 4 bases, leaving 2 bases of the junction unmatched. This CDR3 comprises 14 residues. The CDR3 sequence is CASSRLADSYEQYF. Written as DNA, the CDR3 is TGCGCCAGCAGCCGACTAGCGGACTCCTACGAGCAGTACTTC.